These 12 T cell receptor beta chains were sequenced from one sample in a study of T cell clonality in common variable immunodeficiency. Findings and limits, study-wide: Reportedly, TCR beta sequences from common variable immunodeficiency showed fewer deletions and N-nucleotide insertions.

Data came from immunoSEQ multiplex PCR; TCRdb stores just in-frame clones and leaves some out. Listed for the sample are about 16,000 clones, none seen a single time. The antigens these receptors bind are not known. The sample was peripheral blood mononuclear cells. The receptors derive from a human donor with common variable immunodeficiency.

This clone was detected only a few times. CDR3 DNA, as far as it was read: TGTGCCAGCAGCCGGGACAGATCCTACGAG. Residues: CASSRDRSYE. The CDR3 reads in full as CASSRDRSYEQYF. V is TRBV7-9 and J is TRBJ2-7; 7 bases map to TRBD1. The sequenced fragment ends 3 residues before the CDR3 boundary, so the rest is inferred from the germline J gene. Trimming cost V 5 bases and J 1 base; bases outside gene matches: 2. This CDR3 is 13 amino acids long. The germline gives CDR1 SEHNR, CDR2 FQNEAQ (reference sequence).

Remarks on this clone: The read finishes 3 residues shy of the CDR3 end, and the germline J gene is used to complete it. Other DNA sequences within the sample encode an identical CDR3. The genes are TRBV7-6 and TRBJ2-7; TRBD2 matches 12 bases. CDR1 and CDR2 (germline): SGHVS, FNYEAQ. Losses at the gene ends were 2 bases for V and 3 bases for J; bases not matched to a gene: 2. This CDR3 has 15 amino acids. The sequenced CDR3 bases are TGTGCCAGCAGCTTACTGACTAGCGGGGGCTACGAG. This gives the protein CASSLLTSGGYE. The complete CDR3 protein is CASSLLTSGGYEQYF.

As for this clone: The sequence runs out 3 residues before the end of the CDR3; the remainder is reconstructed from the germline J gene. The chain couples TRBV30 to TRBJ1-1; D ambiguous. Trimming removed 4 bases at V and 4 bases at J, with 13 bases between. CDR1 is GTSNPN and CDR2 is SVGIG in the germline V gene (reference sequence). This CDR3 has 13 amino acids. The CDR3 bases that were read are TGTGCCTGGACCCTTATCGAAGCCACTGAA. It codes for CAWTLIEATE. The entire CDR3 protein reads CAWTLIEATEAFF.

This clone has ten or more counts. The read finishes 3 residues shy of the CDR3 end, and the germline J gene is used to complete it. The chain combines TRBV7-8 with TRBJ1-1; D gene ambiguous. Germline loops: CDR1 SGHVS, CDR2 FQNEAQ. There are 14 residues in the CDR3. V was clipped by 4 bases and J by 3 bases, with 12 bases between them. The covered CDR3 bases are TGTGCCAGCAGCTACCTGGCGGGAGACACTGAA. Translating it yields CASSYLAGDTE. The full CDR3 protein reads CASSYLAGDTEAFF.

As regards this clone: The CDR3 end is not reached by the read, which stops 3 residues before it; the germline J gene fills it in. J is TRBJ2-1 and V is TRBV19, with TRBD2 identical over 11 bases. Trimming removed 8 bases from V and 5 bases from J; junction bases left unmatched: 5. The CDR3 has 14 amino acids. Germline assignment: CDR1 LNHDA and CDR2 SQIVND (reference sequence). The CDR3: CASALAGVNNEQFF. CDR3 DNA (partial): TGTGCCAGTGCACTAGCGGGGGTAAACAATGAG.

This clone was found a few times. The read stops 3 residues short of the end of the CDR3; the missing end is completed from the germline J gene. This chain connects TRBV7-9 to TRBJ1-1, with TRBD1 identical over 7 bases. CDR1 is SEHNR and CDR2 is FQNEAQ in the germline V gene (reference sequence). This CDR3 region has 15 residues. The junction had 9 bases not matched to a gene; V was cut back by 5 bases and J by 3 bases. CDR3 loop: CASSRGTASYTEAFF. Incomplete CDR3 DNA: TGTGCCAGCAGCAGGGGGACAGCGAGTTACACTGAA.

Many counts were recorded for this clone. The CDR3 is cut off 3 residues early in the read; its end comes from the germline J gene. The chain employs TRBV30 and TRBJ2-1, with a weak D call TRBD2 (5 bases). CDR1 is GTSNPN and CDR2 is SVGIG in the germline V gene (reference sequence). V shed 4 bases and J shed 3 bases, with 10 bases lying between them. This CDR3 has 13 amino acids. The sequenced CDR3 bases are TGTGCCTGGACCAGCGGAGGCTACAATGAG. Its translation is CAWTSGGYNE. The whole CDR3 sequence is CAWTSGGYNEQFF. Together with reference TRBV30 and TRBJ2-1, the CDR3 gives the full variable domain: SQTIHQWPATLVQPVGSPLSLECTVEGTSNPNLYWYRQAAGRGLQLLFYSVGIGQISSEVPQNLSASRPQDRQFILSSKKLLLSDSGFYLCAWTSGGYNEQFFGPGTRLTVL.

This clone was recorded many times. Sequencing ends 3 residues short of the CDR3 end; the germline J gene provides the rest. This sequence joins TRBV5-1 and TRBJ1-6; D is possibly TRBD1 (6 bases). Germline V gives CDR1 SGHRS, CDR2 YFSETQ. This CDR3 region has 15 residues. V lost 7 bases and J 7 bases, leaving 18 bases between the germline ends. The covered CDR3 bases are TGCGCCAGCTCGAGGGGGGGCGATCGAAATTCACCC. Translation gives CASSRGGDRNSP. The CDR3 in full is CASSRGGDRNSPLHF.

This clone was picked up a small number of times. From the germline J gene comes the end of the CDR3, since the read stops 3 residues before it. The rearrangement uses TRBV19 and TRBJ2-5; 9 bases are a match to TRBD1. After removal of 0 bases from V and 4 bases from J, the junction contained 9 bases not matched to a gene. There are 17 residues in the CDR3. From germline, CDR1 is LNHDA and CDR2 SQIVND (reference sequence). This CDR3 reads CASSIEAGTGIRETQYF. The part of the CDR3 DNA that was read is TGTGCCAGTAGTATAGAGGCCGGGACAGGGATTCGAGAGACC.

This clone has ten or more counts. The read comes to an end 3 residues before the CDR3 does, leaving the germline J gene to fill in the end. The rearrangement joins TRBV7-2 to TRBJ2-7; 8 nucleotides match TRBD1. J lost 5 bases, V lost 2 bases, and 5 bases had no gene match. Germline V gives CDR1 SGHTA, CDR2 FQGNSA. The CDR3 length is 14 residues. CDR3 sequence: CASSLRQGADEQYF. The CDR3 DNA, read in part, is TGTGCCAGCAGCTTACGGCAGGGGGCGGACGAG. Together with reference TRBV7-2 and TRBJ2-7, the CDR3 gives the full variable domain: GAGVSQSPSNKVTEKGKDVELRCDPISGHTALYWYRQSLGQGLEFLIYFQGNSAPDKSGLPSDRFSAERTGGSVSTLTIQRTQQEDSAVYLCASSLRQGADEQYFGPGTRLTVT.

On this clone itself: The read falls 3 residues short of the CDR3 end, and the missing part is taken from the germline J gene. V gene TRBV7-8 combines with J gene TRBJ2-7; D is possibly TRBD2 (5 bases). This CDR3 contains 16 residues. V was clipped by 5 bases and J by 6 bases, with 23 bases between them. The germline gives CDR1 SGHVS, CDR2 FQNEAQ. CDR3 in amino acids: CASSLPRLALYSEQYF. The sequenced part of the CDR3 DNA is TGTGCCAGCAGCCTCCCCCGGCTAGCCCTCTATTCCGAG.

Note on this clone: Read sequence stops 3 residues before the CDR3 end, and the germline J gene provides the missing end. The chain couples TRBV6-2 or TRBV6-3 to TRBJ2-5; 12 nucleotides agree with TRBD2. The CDR3 covers 15 residues. The trim removed 6 bases at V and 1 base at J, leaving 3 bases unmatched. Germline V CDR1 and CDR2: MNHEY, SVGEGT. Incomplete CDR3 DNA: TGTGCCAGCAGGCTAGCGGGGGGGGCCCAAGAGACC. Residues: CASRLAGGAQET. The full CDR3 protein reads CASRLAGGAQETQYF.